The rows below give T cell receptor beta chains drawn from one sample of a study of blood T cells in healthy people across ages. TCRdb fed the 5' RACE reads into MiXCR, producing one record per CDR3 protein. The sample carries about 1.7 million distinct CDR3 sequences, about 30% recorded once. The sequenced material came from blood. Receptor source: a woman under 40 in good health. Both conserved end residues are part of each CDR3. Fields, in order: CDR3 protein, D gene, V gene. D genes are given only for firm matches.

CDR3: CASSPQQGEGNEQFF; D: NA; V: TRBV11-2
CDR3: CASSTNTGPYEQYF; D: NA; V: TRBV7-2
CDR3: CASSLDRWAGANLLTF; D: NA; V: TRBV7-2
CDR3: CASGLPGQEANYGYTF; D: NA; V: TRBV5-1
CDR3: CASSRGLAGTDTQYF; D: TRBD2; V: TRBV7-2
CDR3: CASSVSPGLGYEQYF; D: TRBD2; V: TRBV9
CDR3: CSSSLGVGRGRNQPQHF; D: NA; V: TRBV3-1
CDR3: CASRVGGDGGTQYF; D: TRBD2; V: TRBV6-5
CDR3: CASFPQSGREYEQYF; D: TRBD2; V: TRBV5-1
CDR3: CVSSGGTGGVGYTF; D: TRBD1; V: TRBV6-5
CDR3: CATSDPLAGEVGTQYF; D: TRBD2; V: TRBV24-1
CDR3: CATQHPGTSASSTDTQYF; D: TRBD2; V: TRBV12-3/TRBV12-4
CDR3: CASSSRDRPGGEKLFF; D: NA; V: TRBV7-2
CDR3: CASSPIPGQGHTEAFF; D: TRBD1; V: TRBV18
CDR3: CASSHRGNKGETQYF; D: TRBD1; V: TRBV12-3/TRBV12-4
CDR3: CTSSLGRQGETQYF; D: NA; V: TRBV7-3
CDR3: CASSHGSSTGAFF; D: NA; V: TRBV3-1
CDR3: CASSVETSYNEQYF; D: NA; V: TRBV9
CDR3: CASSPTGEGRGENTDTEYF; D: TRBD2; V: TRBV12-3/TRBV12-4
CDR3: CASSADPRGAQTQYF; D: NA; V: TRBV9
CDR3: CSARRWPDSYEQYF; D: NA; V: TRBV20-1
CDR3: CASSPRTGSPDTQYF; D: TRBD1; V: TRBV28
CDR3: CASSAGQGRIYGYTF; D: TRBD1; V: TRBV3-1
CDR3: CAKRGIYEQYF; D: NA; V: TRBV28
CDR3: CSVEGIREQYF; D: NA; V: TRBV29-1
CDR3: CASSMTSSTDTQYF; D: TRBD2; V: TRBV7-2
CDR3: CSGDAGPNTEAFF; D: NA; V: TRBV29-1
CDR3: CASSLPGANSPLHF; D: NA; V: TRBV6-6
CDR3: CAGSSDRGSYGYTF; D: TRBD1; V: TRBV5-1
CDR3: CASGLLAGRDEQFF; D: TRBD2; V: TRBV12-5
CDR3: CASSIRQGIEGTDTQYF; D: TRBD1; V: TRBV19
CDR3: CASSWGDSPSTDTQYF; D: NA; V: TRBV5-1
CDR3: CASSFKGSDTEAFF; D: NA; V: TRBV5-1
CDR3: CASSFSYRHEKLFF; D: NA; V: TRBV7-9
CDR3: CASSQGSGLRNEQFF; D: NA; V: TRBV4-3
CDR3: CASSLATVAGATGELFF; D: TRBD2; V: TRBV12-3/TRBV12-4
CDR3: CASTLGGPYEQYF; D: NA; V: TRBV2
CDR3: CASRRGQSGANVLTF; D: TRBD1; V: TRBV12-3/TRBV12-4
CDR3: CASSPSGTGPPEQYF; D: NA; V: TRBV5-1
CDR3: CASSLALAGLETQYF; D: TRBD2; V: TRBV7-9
CDR3: CASSYMSDTQYF; D: NA; V: TRBV6-2/TRBV6-3
CDR3: CASSPWASGGAQTQYF; D: TRBD2; V: TRBV3-1
CDR3: CASSKRYYGYTF; D: NA; V: TRBV21-1
CDR3: CASSYMTRSYEQYF; D: NA; V: TRBV6-2/TRBV6-3
CDR3: CASSDGQGFYEQYF; D: TRBD1; V: TRBV14
CDR3: CSADRDPREQYF; D: TRBD1; V: TRBV20-1
CDR3: CASSLSGRDTEAFF; D: NA; V: TRBV12-3/TRBV12-4
CDR3: CSAHPSGLAANEQFF; D: TRBD2; V: TRBV20-1
CDR3: CARALYEQYF; D: NA; V: TRBV6-2/TRBV6-3
CDR3: CASSRTDRLPYEQYF; D: NA; V: TRBV5-1